These 24 T cell receptor beta chains came from one sample sequenced in a study of CD8 T cells in Susac syndrome. After extraction with the RNeasy kit, roughly 0.45 to 1 ug of the RNA was reverse transcribed using random hexamers. TCRdb reanalysed the immunoSEQ multiplex PCR reads using MiXCR and keeps one entry per CDR3 protein. Altogether about 250,000 distinct CDR3 sequences are present, just over 90% being singletons, with the ten largest covering approximately 0.072%. The material sequenced was CD4+ T cells from PBMCs. These TCRs come from a human donor with multiple sclerosis.

This clonotype was counted once. The chain carries TRBV30 and TRBJ1-2, with D perhaps matching TRBD1 (5 bases). Trimming stripped 7 bases from V and 7 bases from J, with 13 bases between. Looked up from germline, CDR1 is GTSNPN and CDR2 is SVGIG (reference sequence). This CDR3 region has 11 residues. The CDR3 region is CASFPGGGYTF. The CDR3 DNA reads TGTGCCTCCTTTCCCGGGGGTGGCTACACCTTC.

This chain links TRBV30 with TRBJ2-3; 9 bases are shared with TRBD1. V lost 1 base to trimming and J lost 3 bases; unmatched junction nucleotides: 11. The CDR3 contains 17 residues. The germline CDR1 and CDR2 sequences are GTSNPN and SVGIG (reference sequence). The chain's CDR3 is CAWSAKGTGMRTDTQYF. The CDR3 coding sequence is TGTGCCTGGAGTGCCAAGGGGACAGGGATGAGGACAGATACGCAGTATTTT.

V gene TRBV7-9 combines with J gene TRBJ2-1, with TRBD2 as a possible D gene (6 bases). This CDR3 region has 18 residues. Trimming stripped 5 bases from V and 3 bases from J, with 23 bases between. The V gene's germline CDR1 is SEHNR and CDR2 FQNEAQ (reference sequence). The CDR3 nucleotides read TGTGCCAGCAGCCCGAGGGGCTTAGGAGGGGCTAGCTACAATGAGCAGTTCTTC. Translation gives CASSPRGLGGASYNEQFF.

This chain links TRBV3-1 with TRBJ2-7, with 8 nucleotides matching TRBD2. The CDR3 covers 14 residues. The V gene end was trimmed by 5 bases and the J gene end by 7 bases; junction bases not matched to a gene: 10. Germline loops: CDR1 LGHDT, CDR2 YNNKEL (reference sequence). The CDR3 DNA follows: TGTGCCAGCAGCATGGGACTAGGGGCTAGGGAGCAGTACTTC. Protein: CASSMGLGAREQYF.

The V gene is TRBV11-2, the J gene TRBJ1-2; a possible D gene is TRBD1 (6 bases). Trimming removed 0 bases from V and 8 bases from J, with 10 bases in between. This CDR3 region has 13 residues. Germline loops: CDR1 SGHAT, CDR2 FQNNGV. The CDR3 sequence is CASSLDRGGGYTF. CDR3 coding DNA: TGTGCCAGCAGCTTAGACAGGGGAGGAGGCTACACCTTC.

The J gene is TRBJ2-1, the V gene TRBV7-2; tentatively, D is TRBD2 (6 bases). The CDR3 totals 14 residues. The germline V gene encodes CDR1 SGHTA and CDR2 FQGNSA. V dropped 0 bases and J dropped 4 bases, with 7 bases sitting between them. CDR3 in amino acids: CASSLAGGYNEQFF. For the CDR3, the DNA is TGTGCCAGCAGCTTAGCGGGGGGTTACAATGAGCAGTTCTTC.

The genes are TRBV7-7 and TRBJ2-2; D is possibly TRBD1 (6 bases). CDR1 and CDR2 from the germline V gene are SSHAT and FNYEAQ (reference sequence). The CDR3 consists of 15 residues. The V and J ends lost 5 bases and 1 base respectively, with 11 bases between them. DNA for the CDR3: TGTGCCAGCAGCCCCCGGGACAAGAACACCGGGGAGCTGTTTTTT. Translated, it gives CASSPRDKNTGELFF.

The chain has TRBV7-3 and TRBJ2-2; TRBD1 agrees at 10 bases. Unmatched junction bases numbered 4, after V lost 4 bases and J lost 5 bases. The CDR3 is 15 amino acids. Germline CDR1 is SGHTA and CDR2 is FQGTGA. In DNA form, the CDR3 reads TGTGCCAGCAGCTCTCGACAGGGGGCAACCGGGGAGCTGTTTTTT. It translates to CASSSRQGATGELFF.

The V call is TRBV4-2, the J call TRBJ1-6; perhaps TRBD1 as D (6 bases). The length of the CDR3 is 17 residues. V was cut by 0 bases and J by 6 bases, with 15 bases left in between. Per germline, CDR1 LGHNA and CDR2 YNFKEQ. DNA for the CDR3: TGTGCCAGCAGCCAAGACCCTCAGGGGCCCCCTAATTCACCCCTCCACTTT. Its translation: CASSQDPQGPPNSPLHF.

This rearrangement joins TRBV28 to TRBJ2-7; D possibly corresponds to TRBD2 (6 bases). Germline V gene sequence: CDR1 MDHEN, CDR2 SYDVKM. The V gene lost 5 bases and the J gene lost 9 bases, with 14 bases spanning the gap. This CDR3 contains 12 residues. The CDR3 coding sequence is TGTGCCAGCAGTACACTTTTGGGAGGGCAGTACGTC. Translated: CASSTLLGGQYV.

This chain connects TRBV12-3 or TRBV12-4 to TRBJ1-5; 7 bases are a match to TRBD1. The CDR3 loop spans 14 amino acids. The J segment lost 2 bases and the V segment lost 7 bases, leaving 5 bases of the junction unmatched. CDR3 residues: CASTSRGGNQPQHF. The CDR3 coding sequence is TGTGCCAGCACTTCCAGGGGGGGCAATCAGCCCCAGCATTTT.

The chain has TRBV7-9 and TRBJ2-5; 9 nucleotides match TRBD1. This CDR3 has 13 residues. Germline trimming cut 6 bases from V and 3 bases from J; bases unmatched to any gene: 2. The V gene's germline CDR1 is SEHNR and CDR2 FQNEAQ (reference sequence). The CDR3 DNA reads TGTGCCAGCAGAGGGGACAGGGAAGAGACCCAGTACTTC. Translation gives CASRGDREETQYF.

The chain carries TRBV27 and TRBJ2-3, with 9 bases fitting TRBD2. Per germline, CDR1 MNHEY and CDR2 SMNVEV (reference sequence). The CDR3 sequence is 15 residues long. The V and J ends lost 3 bases and 4 bases, in that order; junction bases with no gene match: 5. The CDR3 DNA is TGTGCCAGCAGTTTGGGCGGGAGGGCCGCAGATACGCAGTATTTT. Protein: CASSLGGRAADTQYF.

The rearrangement joins TRBV18 to TRBJ2-7, with 9 bases fitting TRBD2. After removal of 6 bases from V and 2 bases from J, the junction contained 5 bases not matched to a gene. Germline-derived CDR1 and CDR2 are KGHSH and LQKENI. The CDR3 has 14 residues. CDR3 sequence reads: CASSPLAGAYEQYV. CDR3 nucleotides: TGTGCCAGCTCTCCTTTAGCGGGAGCCTACGAGCAGTACGTC.

This sequence joins TRBV18 and TRBJ2-3, with a tentative D call TRBD1 (6 bases). Per germline, CDR1 KGHSH and CDR2 LQKENI. This CDR3 has 16 residues. Trimming removed 3 bases from V and 0 bases from J, with 13 bases in between. In nucleotides, the CDR3 is TGTGCCAGCTCACCTACAGGGTCTGCTAGCACAGATACGCAGTATTTT. As protein: CASSPTGSASTDTQYF.

The J gene is TRBJ2-3, the V gene TRBV12-3 or TRBV12-4; unclear D gene. Trimming cost V 5 bases and J 8 bases, with 8 bases left between them. The CDR3 has 11 amino acids. The DNA of the CDR3 is TGTGCCAGCAGTAACAAGGGTACGCAGTATTTT. As protein: CASSNKGTQYF.

The count of this clonotype is one. V gene TRBV11-2 combines with J gene TRBJ2-6; 9 bases match TRBD1. After removal of 2 bases from V and 1 base from J, the junction contained 3 bases not matched to a gene. Germline assignment: CDR1 SGHAT and CDR2 FQNNGV. The CDR3 runs to 17 residues. The CDR3 nucleotides read TGTGCCAGCAGCTTATGGGGACAGGGATCTGGGGCCAACGTCCTGACTTTC. It specifies CASSLWGQGSGANVLTF.

This clonotype was detected a few times. The rearrangement links TRBV5-4 to TRBJ1-6, with 7 bases identical to TRBD1. V trimming: 3 bases; J trimming: 6 bases; junction bases outside the gene matches: 6. Per the germline V gene, CDR1 is SGHNT and CDR2 is YYREEE (reference sequence). The CDR3 covers 15 residues. CDR3: CASSSRGTVNSPLHF. The CDR3 DNA sequence: TGTGCCAGCAGCTCTCGCGGGACAGTTAATTCACCCCTCCACTTT.

The gene calls are TRBV7-9 and TRBJ1-1; 10 bases match TRBD1. The CDR3 spans 14 residues. Germline-derived CDR1 and CDR2 are SEHNR and FQNEAQ (reference sequence). Losses at the gene ends were 4 bases for V and 6 bases for J; bases not matched to a gene: 5. The CDR3 DNA reads TGTGCCAGCAGCTCGGACAGGGGGAATTCTGAAGCTTTCTTT. Its translation: CASSSDRGNSEAFF.

This chain links TRBV20-1 with TRBJ2-3; TRBD2 aligns across 12 bases. Germline CDR1 and CDR2: DFQATT and SNEGSKA (reference sequence). V lost 2 bases and J lost 5; bases outside the gene matches: 11. CDR3 length: 17 amino acids. This CDR3 reads CSARTSGGSGGRDTQYF. In nucleotides, the CDR3 is TGCAGTGCTAGAACTAGCGGGGGGTCGGGAGGAAGAGATACGCAGTATTTT.

This clonotype was recorded once. The J gene is TRBJ2-2, the V gene TRBV27, with D hard to call. Germline-derived CDR1 and CDR2 are MNHEY and SMNVEV (reference sequence). Trimming removed 0 bases at V and 6 bases at J, with 11 bases between. The CDR3 runs 15 residues. The CDR3: CASSLSYPTAGELFF. DNA of the CDR3: TGTGCCAGCAGTTTATCATACCCCACTGCCGGGGAGCTGTTTTTT.

The chain has TRBV5-1 and TRBJ2-5; D call uncertain. The CDR3 has 13 residues. V was cut by 2 bases and J by 4 bases, with 9 bases left in between. The germline V gene has CDR1 SGHRS and CDR2 YFSETQ. CDR3: CASSFSPSETQYF. The CDR3 bases are TGCGCCAGCAGCTTTAGTCCTTCAGAGACCCAGTACTTC. Looking up the rest from reference TRBV5-1 and TRBJ2-5 gives the full variable domain: KAGVTQTPRYLIKTRGQQVTLSCSPISGHRSVSWYQQTPGQGLQFLFEYFSETQRNKGNFPGRFSGRQFSNSRSEMNVSTLELGDSALYLCASSFSPSETQYFGPGTRLLVL.

V is TRBV5-8 and J is TRBJ2-2, with a tentative D call TRBD1 (5 bases). The V gene lost 6 bases and the J gene lost 6 bases, with 15 bases spanning the gap. The CDR3 spans 14 residues. Germline-derived CDR1 and CDR2 are SGHTS and YDEGEE. The CDR3 here is CASIPQGVPGELFF. DNA for the CDR3: TGTGCCAGCATCCCACAAGGGGTGCCCGGGGAGCTGTTTTTT.

The chain uses TRBV18 and TRBJ2-1; 7 bases fit TRBD1. Germline CDR1 is KGHSH and CDR2 is LQKENI. The CDR3 sequence is 15 residues long. V was clipped by 4 bases and J by 3 bases; unmatched bases: 6. The CDR3 DNA sequence: TGTGCCAGCTCACACGCAGGGGGTAACTACAATGAGCAGTTCTTC. Protein sequence: CASSHAGGNYNEQFF.